This T cell receptor beta chain originates from a study of blood T cell repertoires in COVID-19. Study as a whole: Sample material is recorded as cDNA or gDNA derived from T cells, B-cell-depleted T cells, or PBMCs.

This CDR3 has 15 residues. The repertoire was sequenced with immunoSEQ multiplex PCR; TCRdb's copy has only in-frame clones and lacks some. The table lists fewer than 350,000 clones, around 90% of them singletons, with under 7% in the top ten. Followed longitudinally, the Seattle patients had been enrolled during active infection. This clone was detected once. The clonotype comes from a woman aged 25 to 45 with COVID-19, enrolled during active disease. The chain joins TRBV21-1 to TRBJ2-1; TRBD2, the D gene given by the table, was not confirmed from the DNA. TRBV21-1 is a listed pseudogene. Sequencing was carried out using peripheral blood. CDR3 sequence reads: CASSALLVERDEQFF. CDR3 sequence (DNA): TGTGCCAGCAGCGCCCTCCTCGTCGAACGGGATGAGCAGTTCTTC.